The table lists the clone carrying this T cell receptor (beta chain) with a few counts. Its antigen is still unknown. TCRdb reprocessed the 5' RACE reads via MiXCR and lists one record per CDR3 protein. The sample gives a few hundred thousand distinct CDR3 sequences, roughly a sixth of which show up once; 18% is in the top ten. The data were taken from a study of T cells after yellow fever vaccination. Study observations and caveats: Boosting was followed by the reappearance of most primary-vaccination clones (less than 98% CD4, about 88% CD8).

Sample: PBMCs, taken before the yellow fever booster vaccination. The TCR was taken from a man aged 18 to 35 who received the YFV17D yellow fever vaccine.

The CDR3, as DNA: TGCAGTGCCCCCCGGGGAAGCGGGGCTAATGAAAAACTGTTTTTT. It is translated as CSAPRGSGANEKLFF. This sequence joins TRBV20-1 and TRBJ1-4; D remains unclear. The CDR3 is made up of 15 amino acids. V was trimmed by 6 bases and J by 3 bases, leaving 17 bases between them. Germline lookup yields CDR1 DFQATT and CDR2 SNEGSKA (reference sequence).